This T cell receptor beta chain emerged from a study of response to subunit inactivated influenza vaccine (dated by TCRdb to 2016 to 2018). For the study in its entirety: Deep quantitative T cell receptor repertoire profiling was used in the study to track responses to a trivalent subunit inactivated influenza vaccine.

V loses 0 bases of germline sequence and J loses 10 bases, and the interval between the two ends is 14 bases. The CDR3 measures 14 amino acids from cysteine to phenylalanine. The sequence is cut down to CDR3 DNA, 42 bases in frame from base 1. The CDR1 and CDR2 encoded by the germline V gene are SGHRS and YFSETQ. Remarks on this clonotype: The clone's antigen remains unknown. No per-base quality is available; no much larger clone lies one base away.

Results the study describes overall, beyond this receptor: According to the authors, only a limited number of new T cells may be recruited by each seasonal influenza vaccination.

The method was RT-PCR. The sample was run on an Illumina HiSeq 2500. In-frame beta chains were kept once TCRdb had trimmed the public reads at Q25 with fastp and called clones with MiXCR. One record per CDR3 amino acid sequence lists the most common genes and DNA. The sample has almost 250,000 distinct CDR3 sequences on record, 9% to 15% of them singletons. The top ten hold about 7.8% of the sample. The receptor was isolated from a man aged 45-65 years who received an inactivated influenza vaccine. Donor details come from another sample of the same person, matched by shared clones. The specimen was non-naive T cells sorted from PBMCs, collected 14 days before vaccination. The cell subset or site label, read with the paper, signifies: memory T cell fraction. The receptor chain draws on TRBV5-1 and TRBJ2-1; the D segment could be TRBD1, given 6 matching bases. In nucleotides, the sequence is TGCGCCAGCAGCTTGGAGTCGGGAACAGGGGAGCAGTTCTTC. Protein translation: CASSLESGTGEQFF.